This entry describes one T cell receptor beta chain. Authors' methods: From reference gene primer amplification, estimates of nucleated cell counts were derived. Here immunoSEQ multiplex PCR was the method, and the copy in TCRdb shows in-frame clones only, minus some. V and J calls and clone size are given by that table; D and trimming were obtained from the DNA. The table lists some 31,000 clones, 90% to 95% of them singletons. The V segment lost 6 bases and the J segment 3 bases; nucleotides outside the gene matches: 7. The CDR3 sequence is 14 residues long. Germline assignment: CDR1 SNHLY and CDR2 FYNNEI. This sample is part of a study of blood T cell repertoires in COVID-19. Whole-study context: PBMCs, B-cell-depleted T cells, or T cells provided the cDNA or gDNA that made up the material.

Sequencing was performed on peripheral blood. This clonotype was sampled from a human donor in a cohort sampled during active COVID-19. J is TRBJ2-7 and V is TRBV2, with TRBD2 identical over 8 bases. CDR3 protein: CASSILAEIYEQYF. Written as DNA, the CDR3 is TGTGCCAGCAGCATACTAGCGGAGATCTACGAGCAGTACTTC.